The next 23 T cell receptor beta chains were all read from a single sample in a study of response to subunit inactivated influenza vaccine. TCRdb reprocessed the RT-PCR reads via MiXCR and lists one record per CDR3 protein. The sample holds about 190,000 distinct CDR3 sequences, approximately 15% seen once. The sequencing here drew on CD8+ T cells sorted from PBMCs, taken about 5 days after vaccination. The receptor set was obtained from a man aged 50 to 60 who received an inactivated influenza vaccine.

The chain uses TRBV24-1 and TRBJ2-2; D might be TRBD1 (5 bases). V lost 1 base to trimming and J lost 7 bases, with 12 bases between them. This CDR3 has 15 amino acids. Germline V gene sequence: CDR1 KGHDR, CDR2 SFDVKD. The CDR3 is CATSDLRGVGGELFF. DNA for the CDR3: TGTGCCACCAGTGATTTAAGGGGCGTCGGCGGGGAGCTGTTTTTT.

This clonotype came up a few times. This rearrangement joins TRBV4-1 to TRBJ2-7, with D perhaps TRBD1 (5 bases). The CDR3 runs to 16 residues. Germline-derived CDR1 and CDR2 are MGHRA and YSYEKL. V lost 0 bases to trimming and J lost 1 base, with 13 bases between them. The CDR3 nucleotides read TGCGCCAGCAGCCAAGAATCCCAGGGCCTATCCTACGAGCAGTACTTC. Residues: CASSQESQGLSYEQYF.

This clonotype was counted a few times. This chain's CDR3 is CASSAFGGIGADTQYF. The CDR3 bases are TGTGCCAGCAGCGCTTTTGGCGGGATAGGGGCAGATACGCAGTATTTT. This chain links TRBV9 with TRBJ2-3; D possibly corresponds to TRBD2 (6 bases). The germline CDR1 and CDR2 sequences are SGDLS and YYNGEE. The V and J ends lost 3 bases and 4 bases respectively, with 18 bases between them. This CDR3 is 16 amino acids long.

In the case of this clonotype: The junction differs from germline at one of its ends, possibly a read error. V is TRBV27 and J is TRBJ2-3; possibly TRBD1 or TRBD2 for D (7 bases each). The CDR3 spans 17 residues. Germline V gene sequence: CDR1 MNHEY, CDR2 SMNVEV (reference sequence). The DNA for the CDR3 is TGTGCCAGCACCCTTATTAGGGGGCCTAGCGGCACGGATACGCAGTATTTT. Protein: CASTLIRGPSGTDTQYF.

This clonotype has just a few counts. This chain connects TRBV28 to TRBJ2-5, with D perhaps being TRBD1 or TRBD2 (5 bases each). V gave up 5 bases and J gave up 3 bases, with 19 bases separating them. CDR1 MDHEN and CDR2 SYDVKM come from the germline V gene. The CDR3 totals 16 residues. CDR3 DNA: TGTGCCAGCAGTCCTATAGGGACGAGCGCTGAAGAGACCCAGTACTTC. Translating gives CASSPIGTSAEETQYF.

The chain is built from TRBV9 and TRBJ2-1; D is unresolved. The CDR3 covers 15 residues. Trimming stripped 0 bases from V and 8 bases from J, with 15 bases between. The germline gives CDR1 SGDLS, CDR2 YYNGEE. CDR3 amino acids: CASSVAGALGHEQFF. CDR3 DNA sequence: TGTGCCAGCAGCGTAGCGGGCGCCCTGGGCCATGAGCAGTTCTTC.

The rearrangement joins TRBV29-1 to TRBJ2-7, with TRBD2 matching over 7 bases. V shed 6 bases and J 4 bases; nucleotides not matched to a gene: 9. The CDR3 contains 13 residues. The germline CDR1 and CDR2 sequences are SQVTM and ANQGSEA. This chain's CDR3 is CSVREGLRYEQYF. CDR3 DNA: TGCAGCGTCAGGGAGGGGCTTCGGTACGAGCAGTACTTC.

The chain uses TRBV28 and TRBJ2-1; D is possibly TRBD2 (7 bases). This CDR3 comprises 16 residues. The ends were cut back, 5 bases at V and 4 bases at J, with 18 bases in the middle. In germline, CDR1 is MDHEN, CDR2 SYDVKM. This chain's CDR3 is CASSTTRRGGYNEQFF. CDR3 coding DNA: TGTGCCAGCAGTACCACTAGGAGGGGGGGGTACAATGAGCAGTTCTTC.

The chain uses TRBV7-9 and TRBJ2-7; 8 positions agree with TRBD1. The CDR3 length is 16 residues. The V segment lost 0 bases and the J segment 0 bases; nucleotides outside the gene matches: 4. Germline CDR1 and CDR2: SEHNR and FQNEAQ (reference sequence). DNA for the CDR3: TGTGCCAGCAGCTTAGCGGGGACAGGTGACTCCTACGAGCAGTACTTC. It codes for CASSLAGTGDSYEQYF.

In its sample, this clonotype was seen many times. The chain carries TRBV7-9 and TRBJ1-4, with unresolved D. This CDR3 spans 13 amino acids. From germline, CDR1 is SEHNR and CDR2 FQNEAQ (reference sequence). Trimming shortened V by 5 bases and J by 8 bases, and 12 bases separated the two germline ends. The CDR3 nucleotides read TGTGCCAGCAGCCAAGCGCCGATAGAAAAACTGTTTTTT. As protein: CASSQAPIEKLFF.

J is TRBJ2-5 and V is TRBV25-1; 8 bases are a match to TRBD1. V dropped 5 bases and J dropped 5; count of bases not matched to a gene: 4. In germline, CDR1 is MGHDK, CDR2 SYGVNS. The CDR3 loop spans 13 amino acids. The chain's CDR3 is CASSTTGGETQYF. The CDR3 coding sequence is TGTGCCAGCAGTACTACAGGGGGGGAGACCCAGTACTTC.

This clonotype was found a few times. The V gene is TRBV20-1, the J gene TRBJ1-5; D is unclear. CDR1 and CDR2 from the germline V gene are DFQATT and SNEGSKA (reference sequence). Trimming left V 4 bases short and J 1 base short, with 5 bases between. The CDR3 length is 12 residues. The chain's CDR3 is CSAKGSNQPQHF. In DNA, the CDR3 is TGCAGTGCTAAAGGAAGCAATCAGCCCCAGCATTTT.

This clonotype appeared once. The genes are TRBV7-2 and TRBJ2-1, with 7 bases that match TRBD2. Germline V gene lookup returns CDR1 SGHTA and CDR2 FQGNSA. The CDR3 sequence is 13 residues long. J gave up 8 bases and V 5 bases, and 6 bases lay outside the gene matches. CDR3 amino acids: CASSKLALDEQFF. The DNA for the CDR3 is TGTGCCAGCAGCAAACTAGCGTTGGATGAGCAGTTCTTC.

The V call is TRBV29-1, the J call TRBJ2-5, with 7 bases aligning to TRBD2. The CDR3 loop spans 16 amino acids. Germline lookup yields CDR1 SQVTM and CDR2 ANQGSEA. J lost 5 bases, V lost 4 bases, and 16 bases had no gene match. Here the CDR3 reads CSVGLKPAGGWETQYF. CDR3 DNA sequence: TGCAGCGTTGGCCTGAAGCCCGCCGGGGGGTGGGAGACCCAGTACTTC.

This clonotype was detected once. The chain recombines TRBV7-2 with TRBJ2-7; 8 bases align to TRBD2. Per germline, CDR1 SGHTA and CDR2 FQGNSA. J lost 7 bases, V lost 2 bases, and 10 bases had no gene match. The CDR3 length is 15 residues. CDR3 bases: TGTGCCAGCAGCTTAATAGTTACTAGCGGAGGTGAGCAGTACTTC. Its translation is CASSLIVTSGGEQYF.

This clonotype appeared many times. The J gene is TRBJ2-7, the V gene TRBV5-1; 10 bases are shared with TRBD2. The CDR3 extends over 19 amino acids. V lost 1 base to trimming and J lost 3 bases; unmatched junction nucleotides: 16. Germline values: CDR1 SGHRS, CDR2 YFSETQ. Here the CDR3 DNA reads TGCGCCAGCAGCTTGACTACTAGCGGGATTAATTTACCAAACTACGAGCAGTACTTC. Its protein is CASSLTTSGINLPNYEQYF. Combining the CDR3 with reference TRBV5-1 and TRBJ2-7 gives the whole variable domain KAGVTQTPRYLIKTRGQQVTLSCSPISGHRSVSWYQQTPGQGLQFLFEYFSETQRNKGNFPGRFSGRQFSNSRSEMNVSTLELGDSALYLCASSLTTSGINLPNYEQYFGPGTRLTVT.

The sample holds many counts of this clonotype. CDR3 sequence reads: CASSFRAALAGNTGELFF. As DNA, the CDR3 is TGTGCCAGCAGCTTCAGAGCCGCGCTAGCGGGCAACACCGGGGAGCTGTTTTTT. The chain couples TRBV11-2 to TRBJ2-2, with 8 bases identical to TRBD2. CDR1 is SGHAT and CDR2 is FQNNGV in the germline V gene. The V segment lost 3 bases and the J segment 2 bases; nucleotides outside the gene matches: 11. CDR3 length: 18 amino acids. Full variable domain (remainder filled in from reference TRBV11-2 and TRBJ2-2): EAGVAQSPRYKIIEKRQSVAFWCNPISGHATLYWYQQILGQGPKLLIQFQNNGVVDDSQLPKDRFSAERLKGVDSTLKIQPAKLEDSAVYLCASSFRAALAGNTGELFFGEGSRLTVL.

This sequence joins TRBV9 and TRBJ1-2, with a tentative D call TRBD1 (6 bases). In germline, CDR1 is SGDLS, CDR2 YYNGEE. The CDR3 has 12 residues. The V gene lost 2 bases and the J gene lost 6 bases, with 8 bases spanning the gap. This chain's CDR3 is CASSVGGHGYTF. CDR3 nucleotides: TGTGCCAGCAGCGTGGGGGGCCATGGCTACACCTTC.

This chain uses TRBV7-9 with TRBJ2-1; possibly TRBD1 or TRBD2 for D (7 bases each). Trimming removed 6 bases at V and 6 bases at J, with 15 bases between. There are 14 residues in the CDR3. Germline loops: CDR1 SEHNR, CDR2 FQNEAQ (reference sequence). CDR3 DNA sequence: TGTGCCAGCAGGGGGGGGCAGGGGGTCAATGAGCAGTTCTTC. Its protein is CASRGGQGVNEQFF.

The J gene is TRBJ1-5, the V gene TRBV28; TRBD1 is a possible D gene (6 bases). Germline V lookup: CDR1 MDHEN, CDR2 SYDVKM. Trimming took off 6 bases at V and 3 bases at J, with 12 bases between the two ends. The CDR3 contains 14 residues. The CDR3 sequence: CASRTGLNNQPQHF. CDR3 nucleotide sequence: TGTGCCAGCAGAACAGGGCTCAACAATCAGCCCCAGCATTTT.

This chain links TRBV11-2 with TRBJ2-2, with no clear D. Per the germline V gene, CDR1 is SGHAT and CDR2 is FQNNGV. The CDR3 spans 14 residues. Deletions cut 1 base from V and 7 bases from J, with 10 bases between. DNA of the CDR3: TGTGCCAGCAGCTTAGTACTGGGTTTCGGGGAGCTGTTTTTT. It specifies CASSLVLGFGELFF.

This clonotype appeared a few times. This rearrangement joins TRBV20-1 to TRBJ2-1, with no clear D. The CDR3 spans 12 residues. Deletions cut 0 bases from V and 8 bases from J, with 8 bases between. Germline values: CDR1 DFQATT, CDR2 SNEGSKA (reference sequence). CDR3 protein: CSAREVPHEQFF. The CDR3 nucleotides read TGCAGTGCTAGAGAAGTCCCCCATGAGCAGTTCTTC.

This clonotype occurred many times. The chain links TRBV7-9 to TRBJ1-2, with D possibly TRBD1 on 6 matching bases. Trimming pared 5 bases from V and 3 bases from J, leaving 13 bases between. Germline-derived CDR1 and CDR2 are SEHNR and FQNEAQ (reference sequence). This CDR3 is 14 amino acids long. CDR3 DNA: TGTGCCAGCAGCACCTCGGGACAAGACTATGGCTACACCTTC. Protein product: CASSTSGQDYGYTF.